Given below is one T cell receptor (beta chain) in context. This entry belongs to a study of blood T cell repertoires in COVID-19. In the study overall: Some COVID-19 samples were acute and others convalescent; all came from the United States, Italy and Spain.

Germline values: CDR1 MNHEY, CDR2 SVGAGI. Trimming took off 5 bases at V and 6 bases at J, with 14 bases between the two ends. The CDR3 length is 14 residues. Sequencing was performed with immunoSEQ multiplex PCR; in TCRdb, only in-frame clones are kept and a portion is missing. The repertoire holds about 180,000 clones, with over 80% as singletons. Sample: peripheral blood. The clonotype was recovered from a woman in her thirties or forties with COVID-19, enrolled during active disease. J is TRBJ1-5 and V is TRBV6-5, with D possibly being TRBD1 (6 bases). CDR3 region: CASSLNRDGQPQHF. CDR3 DNA: TGTGCCAGCAGTCTTAACAGGGATGGTCAGCCCCAGCATTTT.